The 17 T cell receptor beta chains below come from one sample, sequenced in a study of T cell responses to AZD1222 COVID-19 vaccine. Method: immunoSEQ multiplex PCR; TCRdb's copy keeps in-frame clones and lacks some. The sample comprises about 180,000 clones, more than 75% of which are singletons, and 26% rests with the top ten. The sample consisted of peripheral blood, taken 28 days after the second AZD1222 dose. The receptor set was obtained from an adult who received the AZD1222 COVID-19 vaccine.

The chain combines TRBV15 with TRBJ2-4, with 8 bases matching TRBD2. The CDR3 is made up of 16 amino acids. V trimming: 1 base; J trimming: 8 bases; junction bases outside the gene matches: 10. Germline V CDR1 and CDR2: LNHNV, YYDKDF (reference sequence). The CDR3 loop reads CATSRGGTRDSDIQYF. In nucleotides, the CDR3 is TGTGCCACCAGCAGAGGAGGGACTAGAGATTCCGACATTCAGTACTTC.

The V and J genes are TRBV28 and TRBJ1-2, with 8 nucleotides matching TRBD1. V trimming: 6 bases; J trimming: 4 bases; junction bases outside the gene matches: 1. CDR1 is MDHEN and CDR2 is SYDVKM in the germline V gene. The CDR3 length is 12 residues. The CDR3 protein is CASRQGAYGYTF. The CDR3 nucleotides are TGTGCCAGCAGGCAGGGGGCCTATGGCTACACCTTC.

The rearrangement uses TRBV7-8 and TRBJ2-3; 7 positions match TRBD1. This CDR3 comprises 16 residues. The V gene end was trimmed by 1 base and the J gene end by 5 bases; junction bases not matched to a gene: 9. Germline V gene data show CDR1 as SGHVS and CDR2 as FQNEAQ. The CDR3 reads CASSLGNGNRGDTQYF. The CDR3 nucleotides are TGTGCCAGCAGCTTAGGGAATGGGAACAGGGGAGATACGCAGTATTTT.

The rearrangement links TRBV5-1 to TRBJ2-2; TRBD1 agrees at 8 bases. V lost 5 bases and J lost 7; bases outside the gene matches: 10. The CDR3 sequence is 15 residues long. Per germline, CDR1 SGHRS and CDR2 YFSETQ. The CDR3 loop is CASSSGQGYGGELFF. The CDR3 coding sequence is TGCGCCAGCAGTTCCGGACAGGGATACGGCGGGGAGCTGTTTTTT.

DNA of the CDR3: TGTGCCAGCAGCTTGGCCGCGGGGATGGGCAATCAGCCCCAGCATTTT. Amino acid sequence: CASSLAAGMGNQPQHF. This chain links TRBV5-6 with TRBJ1-5; D remains ambiguous. The CDR3 is 16 residues long. Germline V gene lookup returns CDR1 SGHDT and CDR2 YYEEEE. The V and J ends lost 0 bases and 2 bases respectively, with 12 bases between them. Full variable domain (outside the CDR3, taken from reference TRBV5-6 and TRBJ1-5): DAGVTQSPTHLIKTRGQQVTLRCSPKSGHDTVSWYQQALGQGPQFIFQYYEEEERQRGNFPDRFSGHQFPNYSSELNVNALLLGDSALYLCASSLAAGMGNQPQHFGDGTRLSIL.

V gene TRBV7-2 combines with J gene TRBJ1-2; tentatively, D is TRBD1 (5 bases). Germline CDR1 and CDR2: SGHTA and FQGNSA. The CDR3 is 13 residues long. Trimming pared 0 bases from V and 4 bases from J, leaving 6 bases between. Here the CDR3 DNA reads TGTGCCAGCAGCTTAGCAGGGGCCTATGGCTACACCTTC. As protein: CASSLAGAYGYTF.

V usage is TRBV24-1 and J usage is TRBJ2-2, with a weak D call TRBD2 (5 bases). V lost 6 bases and J 5 bases, leaving 18 bases between the germline ends. There are 16 residues in the CDR3. From germline, CDR1 is KGHDR and CDR2 SFDVKD. The DNA for the CDR3 is TGTGCCACCAGTCCACAGTCGAGCCGAGGGACCGGGGAGCTGTTTTTT. Translating gives CATSPQSSRGTGELFF.

The genes are TRBV25-1 and TRBJ1-1, with D perhaps TRBD1 (5 bases). The V gene lost 7 bases and the J gene lost 8 bases, with 20 bases spanning the gap. The CDR3 sequence is 14 residues long. The germline CDR1 and CDR2 sequences are MGHDK and SYGVNS. The CDR3 sequence is CASIHPGTSGEAFF. CDR3 sequence (DNA): TGTGCCAGCATTCACCCCGGGACGTCCGGGGAAGCTTTCTTT.

The genes are TRBV5-1 and TRBJ2-7; D is perhaps TRBD1 (6 bases). The CDR3 is 13 amino acids. The germline V and J ends were trimmed by 3 bases and 3 bases, with 10 bases remaining between them. The germline V gene encodes CDR1 SGHRS and CDR2 YFSETQ. The CDR3 DNA follows: TGCGCCAGCAGCTCCGGGACAAACTACGAGCAGTACTTC. Protein: CASSSGTNYEQYF.

The chain employs TRBV5-1 and TRBJ1-1; D possibly corresponds to TRBD1 (6 bases). Germline loops: CDR1 SGHRS, CDR2 YFSETQ. V was clipped by 0 bases and J by 0 bases, with 12 bases between them. The CDR3 has 16 residues. Written as DNA, the CDR3 is TGCGCCAGCAGCTTGGCCACAGGGCTTATGAACACTGAAGCTTTCTTT. This encodes CASSLATGLMNTEAFF.

The J gene is TRBJ2-1, the V gene TRBV7-8; D is possibly TRBD1 (6 bases). Trimming shortened V by 6 bases and J by 10 bases, and 19 bases separated the two germline ends. Looked up from germline, CDR1 is SGHVS and CDR2 is FQNEAQ. This CDR3 is 14 amino acids long. This CDR3 reads CASRPRGASEEQFF. In nucleotides, the CDR3 is TGTGCCAGCAGACCCAGGGGTGCGAGCGAAGAGCAGTTCTTC.

This clone was observed a few times. This chain connects TRBV30 to TRBJ1-5; no clear D. CDR3 length equals 13 residues. V gave up 0 bases and J gave up 0 bases, with 3 bases separating them. Germline loops: CDR1 GTSNPN, CDR2 SVGIG (reference sequence). The CDR3 nucleotides read TGTGCCTGGAGTGTAGATAGCAATCAGCCCCAGCATTTT. Translated, it gives CAWSVDSNQPQHF.

The chain links TRBV28 to TRBJ1-2; D might be TRBD1 (6 bases). The germline gives CDR1 MDHEN, CDR2 SYDVKM. V lost 6 bases and J lost 8, with 13 bases in between. The CDR3 sequence is 12 residues long. The CDR3 DNA follows: TGTGCCAGCAGGCCCGGGGGGCAAGGCTACACCTTC. Its protein is CASRPGGQGYTF.

The chain has TRBV18 and TRBJ2-7, with TRBD2 matching over 7 bases. CDR1 is KGHSH, CDR2 LQKENI, per germline. This CDR3 contains 12 residues. Germline trimming cut 0 bases from V and 7 bases from J; bases unmatched to any gene: 0. The CDR3 spells CASSPPGGEQYF. CDR3 nucleotides: TGTGCCAGCTCACCACCCGGGGGGGAGCAGTACTTC.

This rearrangement joins TRBV4-3 to TRBJ2-2; D possibly uses TRBD1 or TRBD2 (5 bases each). The V end was cut by 4 bases, the J end by 3 bases, with 9 bases between. Germline V gene sequence: CDR1 LGHNA, CDR2 YSLEER. The CDR3 has 14 amino acids. The CDR3 spells CASSLGVHTGELFF. The CDR3 region has the DNA TGCGCCAGCAGCCTGGGGGTTCACACCGGGGAGCTGTTTTTT.

The chain links TRBV7-8 to TRBJ2-1; 10 nucleotides agree with TRBD2. Germline V gene sequence: CDR1 SGHVS, CDR2 FQNEAQ. There are 16 residues in the CDR3. V trimming: 6 bases; J trimming: 3 bases; junction bases outside the gene matches: 8. The CDR3 sequence: CASRAEREGFYNEQFF. CDR3 DNA sequence: TGTGCCAGCAGGGCCGAGCGGGAGGGGTTCTACAATGAGCAGTTCTTC. The full variable domain, its missing parts supplied by reference TRBV7-8 and TRBJ2-1, is GAGVSQSPRYKVAKRGQDVALRCDPISGHVSLFWYQQALGQGPEFLTYFQNEAQLDKSGLPSDRFFAERPEGSVSTLKIQRTQQEDSAVYLCASRAEREGFYNEQFFGPGTRLTVL.

The J gene is TRBJ1-4, the V gene TRBV18; D is perhaps TRBD1 (6 bases). Germline CDR1 reads KGHSH; CDR2 reads LQKENI. This CDR3 is built from 16 residues. V lost 2 bases, J lost 0 bases, and 10 bases lay in between. The CDR3 DNA follows: TGTGCCAGCTCACCAACAGGGCCTTCAACTAATGAAAAACTGTTTTTT. This gives the protein CASSPTGPSTNEKLFF.